This TCR beta chain was obtained from a study of CD8 T cells in ankylosing spondylitis. Findings and caveats of the study: CD8+ cells made up the disease-linked clones, which were relatively rare in peripheral blood. Characteristic of ankylosing spondylitis blood, it appeared, was a TCR beta motif comprising roughly 8 highly homologous variants. Disease-linked clones reportedly concentrated significantly in matched ankylosing spondylitis synovial fluid.

On this clonotype itself: Its antigen is unknown.

One entry per CDR3 protein results from TCRdb running MiXCR on the 5' RACE reads. This table holds approximately 300,000 distinct CDR3 sequences, 8% found once. Trimming cost V 1 base and J 1 base; bases outside gene matches: 2. Germline V gene data show CDR1 as GTSNPN and CDR2 as SVGIG (reference sequence). CDR3 length: 15 residues. This receptor was taken from a male donor with ankylosing spondylitis. The sequencing sample was made of blood, either unsorted or a sorted T cell fraction (not recorded which). The chain combines TRBV30 with TRBJ2-5; 11 bases line up with TRBD1. The CDR3 DNA reads TGTGCCTGGAGTGCCGGGACAGGGGGCCAAGAGACCCAGTACTTC. This translates into CAWSAGTGGQETQYF.